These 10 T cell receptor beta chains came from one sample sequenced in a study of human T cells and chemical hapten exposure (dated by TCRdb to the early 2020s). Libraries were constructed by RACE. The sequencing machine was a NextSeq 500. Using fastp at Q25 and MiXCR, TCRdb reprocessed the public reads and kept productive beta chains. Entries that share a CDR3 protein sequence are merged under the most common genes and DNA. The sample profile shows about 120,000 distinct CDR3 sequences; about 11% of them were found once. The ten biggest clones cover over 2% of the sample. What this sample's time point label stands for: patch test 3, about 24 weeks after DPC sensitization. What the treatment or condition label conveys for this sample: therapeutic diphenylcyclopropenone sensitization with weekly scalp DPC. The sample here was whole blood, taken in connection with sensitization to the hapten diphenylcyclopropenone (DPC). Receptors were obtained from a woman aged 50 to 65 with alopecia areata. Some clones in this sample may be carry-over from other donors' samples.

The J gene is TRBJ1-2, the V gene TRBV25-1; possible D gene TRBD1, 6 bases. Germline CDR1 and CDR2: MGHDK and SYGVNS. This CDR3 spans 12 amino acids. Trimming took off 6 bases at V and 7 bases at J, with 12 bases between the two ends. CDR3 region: CASSGAGAGYTF. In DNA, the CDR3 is TGTGCCAGCAGCGGGGCAGGGGCTGGCTACACCTTC.

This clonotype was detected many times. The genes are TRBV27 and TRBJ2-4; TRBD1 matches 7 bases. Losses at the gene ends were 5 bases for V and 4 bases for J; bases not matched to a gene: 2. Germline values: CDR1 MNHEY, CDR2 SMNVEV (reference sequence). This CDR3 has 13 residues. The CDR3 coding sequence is TGTGCCAGCAGTACAGGGGCTAAAAACATTCAGTACTTC. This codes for CASSTGAKNIQYF.

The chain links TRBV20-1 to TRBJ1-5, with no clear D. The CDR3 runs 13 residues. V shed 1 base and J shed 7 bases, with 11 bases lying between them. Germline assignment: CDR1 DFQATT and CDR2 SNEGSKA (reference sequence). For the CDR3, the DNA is TGCAGTGCTAGAGCACAGTATCAGCAGCCCCAGCATTTT. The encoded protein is CSARAQYQQPQHF.

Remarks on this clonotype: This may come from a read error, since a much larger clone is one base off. The CDR3 coding sequence is TGTGCCAGCAGTCCGGAGCCTCCATCCTTAATGAACACTGAAGCTTTGTTT. Translation gives CASSPEPPSLMNTEALF. J is TRBJ1-1 and V is TRBV6-1; D gene ambiguous. CDR3 length equals 17 residues. Per germline, CDR1 MNHNS and CDR2 SASEGT.

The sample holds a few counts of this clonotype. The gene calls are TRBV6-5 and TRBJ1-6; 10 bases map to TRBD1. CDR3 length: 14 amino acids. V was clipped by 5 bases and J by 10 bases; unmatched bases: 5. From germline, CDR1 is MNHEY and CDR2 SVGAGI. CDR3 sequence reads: CASSRQGAGSPLHF. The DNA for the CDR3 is TGTGCCAGCAGTCGACAGGGGGCAGGGTCACCCCTCCACTTT.

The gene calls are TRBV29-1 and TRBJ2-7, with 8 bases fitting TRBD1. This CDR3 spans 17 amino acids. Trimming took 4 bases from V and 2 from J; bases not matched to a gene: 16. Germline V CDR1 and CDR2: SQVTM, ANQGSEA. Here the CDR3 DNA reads TGCAGCGTTGTCGGGACAGGTAGGGATGGCGAACCCTACGAGCAGTACTTC. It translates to CSVVGTGRDGEPYEQYF.

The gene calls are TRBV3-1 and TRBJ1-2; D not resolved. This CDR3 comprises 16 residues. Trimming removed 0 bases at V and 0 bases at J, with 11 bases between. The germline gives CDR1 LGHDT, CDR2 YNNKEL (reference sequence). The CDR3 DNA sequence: TGTGCCAGCAGCCAAGAACAAGGAGCTCCTAACTATGGCTACACCTTC. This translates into CASSQEQGAPNYGYTF.

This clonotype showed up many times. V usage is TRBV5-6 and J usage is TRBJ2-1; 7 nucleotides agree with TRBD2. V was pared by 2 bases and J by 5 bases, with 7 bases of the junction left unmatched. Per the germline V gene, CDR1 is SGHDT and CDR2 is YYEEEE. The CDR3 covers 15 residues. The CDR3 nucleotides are TGTGCCAGCAGCTTAGCCGTCCGGGGGGACAATGAGCAGTTCTTC. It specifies CASSLAVRGDNEQFF.

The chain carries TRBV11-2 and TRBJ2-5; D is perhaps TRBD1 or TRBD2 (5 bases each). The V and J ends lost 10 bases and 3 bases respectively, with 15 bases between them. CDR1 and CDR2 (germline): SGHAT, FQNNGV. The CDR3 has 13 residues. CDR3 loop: CAIGAPYEETQYF. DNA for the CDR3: TGTGCCATCGGGGCGCCCTACGAAGAGACCCAGTACTTC.

CDR3 DNA: TGTGCCAGCAGATTTCTACTGGGGACCGGGACACCCCTCCACTTT. Amino acids: CASRFLLGTGTPLHF. The chain carries TRBV5-4 and TRBJ1-6; tentative D call: TRBD1 (5 bases). The CDR3 has 15 residues. Trimming removed 5 bases from V and 11 bases from J, with 20 bases in between. Per the germline V gene, CDR1 is SGHNT and CDR2 is YYREEE (reference sequence).